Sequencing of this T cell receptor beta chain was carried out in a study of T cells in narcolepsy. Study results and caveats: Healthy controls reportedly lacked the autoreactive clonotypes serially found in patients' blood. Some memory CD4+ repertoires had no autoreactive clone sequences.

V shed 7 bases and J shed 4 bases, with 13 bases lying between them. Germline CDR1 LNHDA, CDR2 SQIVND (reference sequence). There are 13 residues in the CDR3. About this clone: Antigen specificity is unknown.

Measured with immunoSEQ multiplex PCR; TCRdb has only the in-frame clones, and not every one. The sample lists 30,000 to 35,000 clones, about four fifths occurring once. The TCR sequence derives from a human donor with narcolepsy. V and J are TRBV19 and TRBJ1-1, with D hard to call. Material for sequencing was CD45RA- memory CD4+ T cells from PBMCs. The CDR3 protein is CASIIHDSTEAFF. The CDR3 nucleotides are TGTGCCAGTATTATCCACGATTCCACTGAAGCTTTCTTT. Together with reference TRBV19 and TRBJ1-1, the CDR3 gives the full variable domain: DGGITQSPKYLFRKEGQNVTLSCEQNLNHDAMYWYRQDPGQGLRLIYYSQIVNDFQKGDIAEGYSVSREKKESFPLTVTSAQKNPTAFYLCASIIHDSTEAFFGQGTRLTVV.